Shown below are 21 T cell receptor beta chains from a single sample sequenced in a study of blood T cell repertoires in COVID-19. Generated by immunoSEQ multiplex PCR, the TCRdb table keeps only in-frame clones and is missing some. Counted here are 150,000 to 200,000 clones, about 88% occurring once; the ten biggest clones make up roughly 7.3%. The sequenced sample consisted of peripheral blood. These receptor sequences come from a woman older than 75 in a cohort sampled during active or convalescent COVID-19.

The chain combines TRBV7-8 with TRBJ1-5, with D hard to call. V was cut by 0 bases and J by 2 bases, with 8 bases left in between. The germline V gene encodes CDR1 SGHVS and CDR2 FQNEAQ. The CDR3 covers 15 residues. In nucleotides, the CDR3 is TGTGCCAGCAGCTTAGCCCCGAGTGGCAATCAGCCCCAGCATTTT. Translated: CASSLAPSGNQPQHF.

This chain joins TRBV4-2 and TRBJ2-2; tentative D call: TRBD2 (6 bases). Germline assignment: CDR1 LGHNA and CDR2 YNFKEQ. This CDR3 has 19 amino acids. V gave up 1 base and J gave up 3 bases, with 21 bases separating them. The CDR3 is CASSQVSGLSASDTGELFF. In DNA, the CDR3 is TGTGCCAGCAGCCAAGTTAGTGGTTTATCGGCTAGCGACACCGGGGAGCTGTTTTTT.

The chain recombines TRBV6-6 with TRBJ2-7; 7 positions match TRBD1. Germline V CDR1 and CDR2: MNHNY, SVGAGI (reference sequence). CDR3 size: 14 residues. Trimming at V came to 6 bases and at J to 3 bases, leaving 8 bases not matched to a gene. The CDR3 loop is CASSRGQAFYEQYF. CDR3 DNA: TGTGCCAGCAGCCGTGGACAGGCTTTCTACGAGCAGTACTTC.

The CDR3 coding sequence is TGTGCCAGCAGCTTTTTAGCACTGTATTCGGCTGGAAACACCATATATTTT. As protein: CASSFLALYSAGNTIYF. The genes are TRBV5-5 and TRBJ1-3; no clear D. The CDR3 is 17 amino acids. Germline lookup yields CDR1 SGHKS and CDR2 YYEKEE (reference sequence). The ends were cut back, 2 bases at V and 2 bases at J, with 17 bases in the middle.

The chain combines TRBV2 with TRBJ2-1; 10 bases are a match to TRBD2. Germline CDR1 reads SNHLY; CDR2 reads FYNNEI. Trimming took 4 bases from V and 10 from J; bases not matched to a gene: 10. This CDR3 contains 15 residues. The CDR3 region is CASSVDLAGAGEQFF. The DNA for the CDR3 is TGTGCCAGCAGTGTTGATCTAGCGGGAGCTGGGGAGCAGTTCTTC.

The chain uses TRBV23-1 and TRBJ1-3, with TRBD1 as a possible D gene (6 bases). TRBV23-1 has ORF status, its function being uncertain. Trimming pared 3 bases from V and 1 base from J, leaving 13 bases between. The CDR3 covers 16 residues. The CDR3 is CASSQVQGKSGNTIYF. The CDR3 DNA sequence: TGCGCCAGCAGTCAGGTTCAGGGGAAATCTGGAAACACCATATATTTT.

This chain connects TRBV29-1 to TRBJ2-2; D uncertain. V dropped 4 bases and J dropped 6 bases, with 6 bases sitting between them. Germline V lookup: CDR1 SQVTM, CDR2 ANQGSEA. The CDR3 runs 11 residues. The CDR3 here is CSVASPGELFF. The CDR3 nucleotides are TGCAGCGTTGCCAGTCCCGGGGAGCTGTTTTTT.

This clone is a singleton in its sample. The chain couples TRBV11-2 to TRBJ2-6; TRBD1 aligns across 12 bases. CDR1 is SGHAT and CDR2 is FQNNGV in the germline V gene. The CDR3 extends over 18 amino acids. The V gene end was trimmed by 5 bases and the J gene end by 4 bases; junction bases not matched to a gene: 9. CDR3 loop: CASSPPGQGARGANVLTF. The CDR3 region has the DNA TGTGCCAGCAGCCCCCCGGGACAGGGGGCGAGAGGGGCCAACGTCCTGACTTTC.

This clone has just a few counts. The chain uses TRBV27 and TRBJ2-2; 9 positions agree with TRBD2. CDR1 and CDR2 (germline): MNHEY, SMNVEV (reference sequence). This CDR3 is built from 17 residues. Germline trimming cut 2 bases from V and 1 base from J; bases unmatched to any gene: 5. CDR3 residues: CASSLVSSGENTGELFF. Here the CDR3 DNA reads TGTGCCAGCAGTTTAGTATCTAGCGGGGAGAACACCGGGGAGCTGTTTTTT.

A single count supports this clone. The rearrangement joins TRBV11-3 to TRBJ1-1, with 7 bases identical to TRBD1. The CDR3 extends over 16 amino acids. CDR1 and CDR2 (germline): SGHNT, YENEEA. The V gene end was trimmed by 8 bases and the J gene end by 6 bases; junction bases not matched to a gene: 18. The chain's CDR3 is CASSTGSLIRVPEAFF. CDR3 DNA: TGTGCCAGCTCGACAGGGTCTCTGATAAGAGTCCCTGAAGCTTTCTTT.

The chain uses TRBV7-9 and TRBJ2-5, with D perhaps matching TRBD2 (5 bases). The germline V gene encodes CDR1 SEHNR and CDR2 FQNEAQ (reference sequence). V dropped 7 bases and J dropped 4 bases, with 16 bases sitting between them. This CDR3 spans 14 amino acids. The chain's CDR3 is CASNRAPEGETQYF. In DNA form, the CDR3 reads TGTGCCAGCAATAGAGCTCCCGAGGGAGAGACCCAGTACTTC. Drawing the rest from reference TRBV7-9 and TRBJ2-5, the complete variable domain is DTGVSQNPRHKITKRGQNVTFRCDPISEHNRLYWYRQTLGQGPEFLTYFQNEAQLEKSRLLSDRFSAERPKGSFSTLEIQRTEQGDSAMYLCASNRAPEGETQYFGPGTRLLVL.

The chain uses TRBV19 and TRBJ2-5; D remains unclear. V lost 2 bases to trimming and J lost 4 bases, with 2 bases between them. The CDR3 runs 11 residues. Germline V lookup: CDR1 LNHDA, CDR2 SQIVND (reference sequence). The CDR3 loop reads CASSILETQYF. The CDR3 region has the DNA TGTGCCAGTAGTATACTAGAGACCCAGTACTTC.

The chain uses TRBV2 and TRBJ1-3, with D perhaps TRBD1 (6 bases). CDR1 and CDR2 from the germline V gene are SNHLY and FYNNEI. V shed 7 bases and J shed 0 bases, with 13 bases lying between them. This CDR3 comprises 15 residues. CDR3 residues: CASKWTAVSGNTIYF. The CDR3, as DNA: TGTGCCAGCAAATGGACAGCGGTCTCTGGAAACACCATATATTTT.

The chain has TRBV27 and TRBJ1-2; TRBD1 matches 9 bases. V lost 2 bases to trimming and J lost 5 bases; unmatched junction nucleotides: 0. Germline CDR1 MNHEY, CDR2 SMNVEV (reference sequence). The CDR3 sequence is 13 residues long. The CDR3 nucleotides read TGTGCCAGCAGTTTAGGACAGGGGTATGGCTACACCTTC. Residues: CASSLGQGYGYTF.

CDR3 nucleotide sequence: TGTGCCAGCAGAACGGGGGGGTGGAATTCACCCCTCCACTTT. As protein: CASRTGGWNSPLHF. The chain links TRBV27 to TRBJ1-6, with TRBD1 as a possible D gene (5 bases). Trimming took off 6 bases at V and 7 bases at J, with 13 bases between the two ends. The V gene's germline CDR1 is MNHEY and CDR2 SMNVEV (reference sequence). The length of the CDR3 is 14 residues.

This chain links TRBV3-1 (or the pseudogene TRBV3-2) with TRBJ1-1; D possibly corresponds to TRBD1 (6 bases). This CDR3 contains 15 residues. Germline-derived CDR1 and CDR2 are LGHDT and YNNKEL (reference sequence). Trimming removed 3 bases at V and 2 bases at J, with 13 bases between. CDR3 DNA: TGTGCCAGCAGCCAGAACAGGGCGAGTAACACTGAAGCTTTCTTT. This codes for CASSQNRASNTEAFF.

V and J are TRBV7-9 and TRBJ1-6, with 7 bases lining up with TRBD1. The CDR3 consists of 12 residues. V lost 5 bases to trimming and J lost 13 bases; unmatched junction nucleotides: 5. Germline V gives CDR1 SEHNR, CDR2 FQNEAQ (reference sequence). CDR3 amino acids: CASSIDRDPLHF. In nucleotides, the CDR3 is TGTGCCAGCAGCATCGACAGGGATCCCCTCCACTTT.

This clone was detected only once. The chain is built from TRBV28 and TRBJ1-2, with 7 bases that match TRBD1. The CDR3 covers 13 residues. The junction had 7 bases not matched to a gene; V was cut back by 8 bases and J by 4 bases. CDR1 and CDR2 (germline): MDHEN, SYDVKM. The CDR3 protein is CASRPGQLYGYTF. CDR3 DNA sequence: TGTGCCAGCCGACCGGGACAGCTCTATGGCTACACCTTC.

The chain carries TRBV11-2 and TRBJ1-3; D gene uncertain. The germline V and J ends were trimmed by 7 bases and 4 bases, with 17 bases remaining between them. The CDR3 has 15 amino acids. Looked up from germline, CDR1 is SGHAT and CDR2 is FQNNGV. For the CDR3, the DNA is TGTGCCAGCACCCCTTCCACGGGTGACGGAAACACCATATATTTT. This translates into CASTPSTGDGNTIYF.

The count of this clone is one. CDR3 loop: CASSLTGTSSYEQYF. As DNA, the CDR3 is TGCGCCAGCAGCTTAACAGGCACAAGCTCCTACGAGCAGTACTTC. The genes are TRBV5-1 and TRBJ2-7; D is perhaps TRBD1 (5 bases). V gave up 2 bases and J gave up 0 bases, with 12 bases separating them. Germline V CDR1 and CDR2: SGHRS, YFSETQ. This CDR3 contains 15 residues.

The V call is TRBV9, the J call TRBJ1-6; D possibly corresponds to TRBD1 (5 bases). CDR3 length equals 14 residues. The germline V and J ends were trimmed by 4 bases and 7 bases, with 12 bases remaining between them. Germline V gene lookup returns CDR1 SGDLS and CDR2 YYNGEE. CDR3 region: CASSSDRQNSPLHF. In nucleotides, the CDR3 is TGTGCCAGCAGCTCTGACAGACAGAATTCACCCCTCCACTTT.